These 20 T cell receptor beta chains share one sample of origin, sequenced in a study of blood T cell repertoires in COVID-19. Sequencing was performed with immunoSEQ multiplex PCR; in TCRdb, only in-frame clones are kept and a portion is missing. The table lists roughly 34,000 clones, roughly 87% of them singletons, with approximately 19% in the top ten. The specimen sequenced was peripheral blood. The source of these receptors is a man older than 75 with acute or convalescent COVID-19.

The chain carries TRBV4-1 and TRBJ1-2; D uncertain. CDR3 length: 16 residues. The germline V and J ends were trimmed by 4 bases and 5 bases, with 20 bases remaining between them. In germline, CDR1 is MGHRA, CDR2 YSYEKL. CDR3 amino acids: CASSLNPRAEGYGYTF. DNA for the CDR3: TGCGCCAGCAGCCTCAACCCTCGGGCGGAGGGATATGGCTACACCTTC.

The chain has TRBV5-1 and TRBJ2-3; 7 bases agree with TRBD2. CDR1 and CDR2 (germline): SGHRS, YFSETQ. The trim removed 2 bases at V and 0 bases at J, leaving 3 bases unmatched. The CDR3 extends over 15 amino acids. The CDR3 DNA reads TGCGCCAGCAGCTTCAGCGGGGCGAGCACAGATACGCAGTATTTT. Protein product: CASSFSGASTDTQYF. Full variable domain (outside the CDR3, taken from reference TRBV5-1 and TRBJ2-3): KAGVTQTPRYLIKTRGQQVTLSCSPISGHRSVSWYQQTPGQGLQFLFEYFSETQRNKGNFPGRFSGRQFSNSRSEMNVSTLELGDSALYLCASSFSGASTDTQYFGPGTRLTVL.

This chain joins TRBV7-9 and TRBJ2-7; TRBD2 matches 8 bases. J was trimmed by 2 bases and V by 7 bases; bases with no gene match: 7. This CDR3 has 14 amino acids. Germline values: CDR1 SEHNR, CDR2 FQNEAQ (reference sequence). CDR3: CASTTGGATYEQYF. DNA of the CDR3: TGTGCCAGCACCACCGGGGGGGCTACCTACGAGCAGTACTTC.

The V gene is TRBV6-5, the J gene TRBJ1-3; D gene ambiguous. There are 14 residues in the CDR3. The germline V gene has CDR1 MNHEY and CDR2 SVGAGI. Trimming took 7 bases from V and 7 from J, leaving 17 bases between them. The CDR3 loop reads CASKVSIAANTIYF. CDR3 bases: TGTGCCAGCAAAGTCTCTATCGCTGCCAACACCATATATTTT.

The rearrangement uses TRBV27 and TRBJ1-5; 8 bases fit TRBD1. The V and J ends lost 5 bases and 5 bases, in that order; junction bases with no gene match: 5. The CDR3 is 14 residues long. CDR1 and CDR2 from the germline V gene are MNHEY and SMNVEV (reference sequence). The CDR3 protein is CASSKDREDQPQHF. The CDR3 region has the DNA TGTGCCAGCAGTAAGGACAGGGAAGATCAGCCCCAGCATTTT.

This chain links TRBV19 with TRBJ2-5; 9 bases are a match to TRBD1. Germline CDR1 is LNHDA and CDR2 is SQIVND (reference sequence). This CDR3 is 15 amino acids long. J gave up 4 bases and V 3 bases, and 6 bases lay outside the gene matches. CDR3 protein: CASSMGQGMGETQYF. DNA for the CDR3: TGTGCCAGTAGTATGGGACAGGGTATGGGAGAGACCCAGTACTTC.

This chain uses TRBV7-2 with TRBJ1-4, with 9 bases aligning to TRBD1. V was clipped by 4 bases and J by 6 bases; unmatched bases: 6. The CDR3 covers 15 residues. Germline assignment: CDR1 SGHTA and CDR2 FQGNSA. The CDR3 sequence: CASSSRQGGDEKLFF. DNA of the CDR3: TGTGCCAGCAGCTCTCGACAGGGGGGAGATGAAAAACTGTTTTTT.

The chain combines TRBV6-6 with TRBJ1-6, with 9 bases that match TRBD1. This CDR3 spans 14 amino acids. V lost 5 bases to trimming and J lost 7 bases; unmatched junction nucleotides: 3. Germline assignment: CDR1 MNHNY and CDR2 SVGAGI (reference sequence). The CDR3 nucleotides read TGTGCCAGCAGTCTGGGACAGGGCAATTCACCCCTCCACTTT. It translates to CASSLGQGNSPLHF.

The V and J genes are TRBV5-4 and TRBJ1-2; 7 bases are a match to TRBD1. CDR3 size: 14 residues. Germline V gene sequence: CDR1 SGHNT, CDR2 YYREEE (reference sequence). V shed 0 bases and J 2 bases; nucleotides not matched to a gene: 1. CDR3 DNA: TGTGCCAGCAGCTTGGGAGGGGGCAACTATGGCTACACCTTC. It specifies CASSLGGGNYGYTF.

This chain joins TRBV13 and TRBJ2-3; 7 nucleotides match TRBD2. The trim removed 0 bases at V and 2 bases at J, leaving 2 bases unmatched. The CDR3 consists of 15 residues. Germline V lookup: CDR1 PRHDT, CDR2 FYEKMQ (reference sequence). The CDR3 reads CASSLGLAVTDTQYF. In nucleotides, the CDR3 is TGTGCCAGCAGCTTAGGGCTAGCGGTCACAGATACGCAGTATTTT.

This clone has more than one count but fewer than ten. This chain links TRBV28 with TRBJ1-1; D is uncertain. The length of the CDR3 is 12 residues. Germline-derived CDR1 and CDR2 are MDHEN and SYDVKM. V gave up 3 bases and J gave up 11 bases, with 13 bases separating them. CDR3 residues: CASSLARQRAFF. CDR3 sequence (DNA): TGTGCCAGCAGTTTGGCCCGGCAGCGGGCTTTCTTT.

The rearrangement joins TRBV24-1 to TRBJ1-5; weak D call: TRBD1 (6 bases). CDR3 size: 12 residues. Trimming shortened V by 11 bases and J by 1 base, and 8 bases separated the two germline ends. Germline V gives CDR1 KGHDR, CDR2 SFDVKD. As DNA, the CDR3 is TGTGCCAGCCAGGGGAGCAATCAGCCCCAGCATTTT. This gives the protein CASQGSNQPQHF.

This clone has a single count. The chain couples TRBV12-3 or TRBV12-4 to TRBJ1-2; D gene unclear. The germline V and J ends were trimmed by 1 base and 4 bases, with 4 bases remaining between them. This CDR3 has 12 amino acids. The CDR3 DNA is TGTGCCAGCAGTTTAGGGAGCTATGGCTACACCTTC. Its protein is CASSLGSYGYTF.

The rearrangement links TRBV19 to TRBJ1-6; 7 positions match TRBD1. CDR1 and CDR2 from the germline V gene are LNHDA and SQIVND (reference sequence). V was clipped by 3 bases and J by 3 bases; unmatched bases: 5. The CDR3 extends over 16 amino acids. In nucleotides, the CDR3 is TGTGCCAGTAGTATTGGACAGGAGGGCTATAATTCACCCCTCCACTTT. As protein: CASSIGQEGYNSPLHF. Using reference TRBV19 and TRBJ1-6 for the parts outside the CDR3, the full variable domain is DGGITQSPKYLFRKEGQNVTLSCEQNLNHDAMYWYRQDPGQGLRLIYYSQIVNDFQKGDIAEGYSVSREKKESFPLTVTSAQKNPTAFYLCASSIGQEGYNSPLHFGNGTRLTVT.

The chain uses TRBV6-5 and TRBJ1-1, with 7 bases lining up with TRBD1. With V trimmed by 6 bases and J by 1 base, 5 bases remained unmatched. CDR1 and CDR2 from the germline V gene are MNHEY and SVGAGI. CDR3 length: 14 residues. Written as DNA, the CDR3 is TGTGCCAGCAGGATCGGACAGGAGAACACTGAAGCTTTCTTT. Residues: CASRIGQENTEAFF.

The CDR3 sequence is CASSLVGEFVNNEQFF. DNA for the CDR3: TGTGCCAGCAGCTTGGTCGGGGAGTTTGTTAACAATGAGCAGTTCTTC. This sequence joins TRBV5-6 and TRBJ2-1; tentative D call: TRBD2 (5 bases). The CDR3 totals 16 residues. Trimming cost V 0 bases and J 5 bases, with 15 bases left between them. Germline loops: CDR1 SGHDT, CDR2 YYEEEE.

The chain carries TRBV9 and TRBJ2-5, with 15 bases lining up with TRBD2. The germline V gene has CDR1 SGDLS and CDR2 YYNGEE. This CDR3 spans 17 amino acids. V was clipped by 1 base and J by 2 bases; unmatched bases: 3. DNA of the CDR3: TGTGCCAGCAGCGTAAAAGGGACTAGCGGGGGGCAAGAGACCCAGTACTTC. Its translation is CASSVKGTSGGQETQYF.

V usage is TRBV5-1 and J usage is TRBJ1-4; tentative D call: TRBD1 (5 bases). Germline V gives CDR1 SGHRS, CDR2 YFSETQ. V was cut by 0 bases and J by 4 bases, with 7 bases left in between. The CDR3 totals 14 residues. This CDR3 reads CASSLGQINEKLFF. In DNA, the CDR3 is TGCGCCAGCAGCTTGGGACAGATTAATGAAAAACTGTTTTTT. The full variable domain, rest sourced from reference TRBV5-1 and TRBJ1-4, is KAGVTQTPRYLIKTRGQQVTLSCSPISGHRSVSWYQQTPGQGLQFLFEYFSETQRNKGNFPGRFSGRQFSNSRSEMNVSTLELGDSALYLCASSLGQINEKLFFGSGTQLSVL.

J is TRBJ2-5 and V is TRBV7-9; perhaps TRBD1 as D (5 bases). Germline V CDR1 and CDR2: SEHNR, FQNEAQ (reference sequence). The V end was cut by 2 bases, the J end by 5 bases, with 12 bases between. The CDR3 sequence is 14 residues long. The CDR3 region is CASSLSQGRETQYF. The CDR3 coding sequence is TGTGCCAGCAGCTTAAGCCAGGGCAGGGAGACCCAGTACTTC.

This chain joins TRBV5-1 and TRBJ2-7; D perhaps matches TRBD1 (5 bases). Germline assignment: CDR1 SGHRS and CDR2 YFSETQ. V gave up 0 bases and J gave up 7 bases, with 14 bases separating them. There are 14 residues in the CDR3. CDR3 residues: CASSLANTPGEQYF. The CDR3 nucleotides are TGCGCCAGCAGCTTGGCCAACACCCCAGGGGAGCAGTACTTC.